The present T cell receptor beta chain was sequenced within a study of blood T cell repertoires in COVID-19. The overall study: PBMCs, B-cell-depleted T cells, or T cells provided the cDNA or gDNA that made up the material.

The sample holds a few counts of this clone. Per the authors' pipeline: The authors estimated nucleated cell counts from reference gene primer amplification. Profiling relied on immunoSEQ multiplex PCR, and the TCRdb table lists in-frame clones only, not all of them. V, J and clone size are taken as reported in that table, and D and trimming were inferred from the DNA itself. The table lists under 200,000 clones, approximately 86% of them singletons. The CDR3 spans 18 residues. Trimming left V 6 bases short and J 1 base short, with 22 bases between. Germline CDR1 reads SEHNR; CDR2 reads FQNEAQ (reference sequence).

The genes are TRBV7-9 and TRBJ2-4; D is possibly TRBD2 (6 bases). The sample was PBMCs or T cells enriched from blood (not recorded which). This TCR was recovered from a woman aged 55 to 70 with acute COVID-19. CDR3 in DNA: TGTGCCAGCAGTATCCATGCGAGTTCGGGGAGGGCCAAAAACATTCAGTACTTC. Translating it yields CASSIHASSGRAKNIQYF.